This TCR beta chain was sequenced for a study of T cells expressing NK-cell markers. UMIs were included in TCR beta cDNA generated by 5'RACE template switching. For each CDR3 protein, TCRdb gives one entry from its re-call of the 5' RACE reads, without DNA. The sample table sets out about 140,000 distinct CDR3 sequences. The V gene's germline CDR1 is MGHRA and CDR2 YSYEKL. The CDR3 runs to 16 residues. The TCR originated in a man younger than 30 in good health. Material: blood T cells: a sorted CD56 or NKG2C T cell subset, CD4+ or CD8+ T cells, or bulk PBMC T cells (not recorded which). The chain links TRBV4-1 to TRBJ2-5; the D call from TCRdb, TRBD2, cannot be confirmed without DNA. The CDR3 sequence is CASSQEGSGRVETQYF.